This T cell receptor beta chain came from a study of early T cells in non-severe SARS-CoV-2 infection. CDR1 is DFQATT and CDR2 is SNEGSKA in the germline V gene (reference sequence). The CDR3 totals 14 residues. V shed 3 bases, J shed 2 bases, and the junction held 6 bases outside the gene matches. Separate cDNA molecules each had unique molecular identifiers attached to them. TCRdb analysed the 5' RACE reads with MiXCR anew, one entry per CDR3 protein. Of around 29,000 distinct CDR3 sequences listed, around 5.7% are singletons. The chain couples TRBV20-1 to TRBJ2-7, with TRBD1 identical over 8 bases. This TCR was sampled from an adult who was a healthcare worker with PCR-confirmed SARS-CoV-2 infection or an uninfected control (not recorded which). The specimen was whole blood. CDR3 bases: TGCAGTGCTAGGGATAAACAGGGGGCCTACGAGCAGTACTTC. This sequence encodes CSARDKQGAYEQYF.